Shown below are 26 T cell receptor beta chains from a single sample sequenced in a study of radiotherapy plus CTLA-4 blockade in lung cancer. Profiling relied on immunoSEQ multiplex PCR, and the TCRdb table lists in-frame clones only, not all of them. This table has tens of thousands of clones, 78% appearing once. This sample comprised peripheral blood, obtained from a patient treated with radiotherapy plus ipilimumab. The receptors were sampled from a human donor with non-small cell lung cancer who had a partial response to radiotherapy plus ipilimumab. Some clones in this sample may be carry-over from other donors' samples.

This clone showed up just a few times. The chain has TRBV10-3 and TRBJ2-7; D perhaps matches TRBD2 (5 bases). CDR1 ENHRY and CDR2 SYGVKD come from the germline V gene. V dropped 6 bases and J dropped 8 bases, with 11 bases sitting between them. The CDR3 consists of 11 residues. The CDR3 DNA sequence: TGTGCCATCAGAGGCGAGGGCCAGCAGTACTTC. This codes for CAIRGEGQQYF.

This clone was observed many times. This chain uses TRBV4-1 with TRBJ1-4, with 7 bases matching TRBD1. The CDR3 contains 15 residues. Germline loops: CDR1 MGHRA, CDR2 YSYEKL. The V and J ends lost 4 bases and 7 bases, in that order; junction bases with no gene match: 9. CDR3 sequence reads: CASSLRQGGSEKLFF. CDR3 sequence (DNA): TGCGCCAGCAGCCTCAGACAGGGTGGAAGTGAAAAACTGTTTTTT.

The chain has TRBV6-1 and TRBJ2-7; 8 bases match TRBD1. V lost 6 bases and J lost 6; bases outside the gene matches: 13. The CDR3 runs to 15 residues. CDR1 is MNHNS, CDR2 SASEGT, per germline. The CDR3 loop reads CASSRTPGQGGEQYF. The DNA of the CDR3 is TGTGCCAGCAGCCGTACCCCCGGACAGGGTGGCGAGCAGTACTTC.

This rearrangement joins TRBV11-2 to TRBJ1-4, with 7 bases matching TRBD1. J gave up 0 bases and V 5 bases, and 3 bases lay outside the gene matches. Germline loops: CDR1 SGHAT, CDR2 FQNNGV. The CDR3 consists of 15 residues. CDR3 in DNA: TGTGCCAGCAGCCCCCAGGGGGCAACTAATGAAAAACTGTTTTTT. Protein product: CASSPQGATNEKLFF.

Concerning this clone: Other DNA sequences from this sample encode an identical CDR3 as well. The chain carries TRBV28 and TRBJ1-2, with 9 bases matching TRBD1. V dropped 6 bases and J dropped 6; count of bases not matched to a gene: 5. The CDR3 contains 13 residues. Germline assignment: CDR1 MDHEN and CDR2 SYDVKM. CDR3 sequence reads: CASRPQGAHGYTF. The CDR3 DNA sequence: TGTGCCAGCAGGCCACAGGGGGCACATGGCTACACCTTC.

This clone was picked up one time. This chain links TRBV6-5 with TRBJ1-4, with a possible D match to TRBD1 (5 bases). Looked up from germline, CDR1 is MNHEY and CDR2 is SVGAGI. The CDR3 sequence is 15 residues long. The ends were cut back, 7 bases at V and 5 bases at J, with 17 bases in the middle. CDR3 sequence: CASTQSGALNEKLFF. In DNA form, the CDR3 reads TGTGCCAGCACCCAGAGCGGGGCGTTGAATGAAAAACTGTTTTTT.

This clone has more than one count but fewer than ten. The rearrangement links TRBV4-1 to TRBJ1-1; TRBD1 matches 7 bases. Germline loops: CDR1 MGHRA, CDR2 YSYEKL. This CDR3 is built from 14 residues. J lost 11 bases, V lost 4 bases, and 13 bases had no gene match. CDR3 amino acids: CASSPRQGWAMAFF. As DNA, the CDR3 is TGCGCCAGCAGCCCCCGACAGGGTTGGGCGATGGCTTTCTTT.

The genes are TRBV27 and TRBJ2-7; D is unresolved. CDR3 length: 16 amino acids. CDR1 is MNHEY and CDR2 is SMNVEV in the germline V gene (reference sequence). The V end was cut by 1 base, the J end by 0 bases, with 13 bases between. The CDR3 sequence is CASSLLAGLSSYEQYF. The DNA for the CDR3 is TGTGCCAGCAGTTTATTGGCAGGCCTTAGCTCCTACGAGCAGTACTTC.

This clone has only one observation. J is TRBJ2-3 and V is TRBV5-4; D call uncertain. The CDR3 covers 16 residues. CDR1 and CDR2 (germline): SGHNT, YYREEE (reference sequence). Trimming stripped 3 bases from V and 0 bases from J, with 14 bases between. In DNA, the CDR3 is TGTGCCAGCAGCTCCTTCCGCTTAGCTAGCACAGATACGCAGTATTTT. Translating gives CASSSFRLASTDTQYF. The full variable domain, rest sourced from reference TRBV5-4 and TRBJ2-3, is ETGVTQSPTHLIKTRGQQVTLRCSSQSGHNTVSWYQQALGQGPQFIFQYYREEENGRGNFPPRFSGLQFPNYSSELNVNALELDDSALYLCASSSFRLASTDTQYFGPGTRLTVL.

This clone was detected only a few times. The rearrangement links TRBV27 to TRBJ2-1; 7 bases map to TRBD1. V was pared by 6 bases and J by 8 bases, with 7 bases of the junction left unmatched. CDR1 and CDR2 from the germline V gene are MNHEY and SMNVEV (reference sequence). The CDR3 runs to 13 residues. As DNA, the CDR3 is TGTGCCAGCAGACTTACAACAGGGGATGAGCAGTTCTTC. Encoded protein: CASRLTTGDEQFF.

The rearrangement uses TRBV18 and TRBJ1-3, with 7 bases lining up with TRBD1. CDR1 KGHSH and CDR2 LQKENI come from the germline V gene. The CDR3 has 15 residues. The V segment lost 0 bases and the J segment 4 bases; nucleotides outside the gene matches: 3. The CDR3 region has the DNA TGTGCCAGCTCACCACCACAGGGGCCAGGAAACACCATATATTTT. This codes for CASSPPQGPGNTIYF.

The rearrangement uses TRBV7-9 and TRBJ1-1, with a tentative D call TRBD1 (6 bases). In germline, CDR1 is SEHNR, CDR2 FQNEAQ (reference sequence). This CDR3 is built from 15 residues. Trimming took 4 bases from V and 5 from J, leaving 17 bases between them. CDR3 DNA sequence: TGTGCCAGCAGCTACAGGGATGGGATTGAAACTGAAGCTTTCTTT. Translation gives CASSYRDGIETEAFF.

This clone was counted only a few times. This chain links TRBV30 with TRBJ2-1; TRBD2 might be the D (5 bases). The ends were cut back, 4 bases at V and 9 bases at J, with 13 bases in the middle. This CDR3 has 12 amino acids. Germline-derived CDR1 and CDR2 are GTSNPN and SVGIG (reference sequence). The CDR3 coding sequence is TGTGCCTGGACTCGGGATCGAGGTGAGCAGTTCTTC. It codes for CAWTRDRGEQFF.

The rearrangement uses TRBV6-1 and TRBJ2-7, with TRBD1 identical over 9 bases. There are 17 residues in the CDR3. Germline loops: CDR1 MNHNS, CDR2 SASEGT. V shed 3 bases, J shed 5 bases, and the junction held 14 bases outside the gene matches. CDR3 in amino acids: CASSDPGQGKALDEQYF. For the CDR3, the DNA is TGTGCCAGCAGTGACCCGGGACAGGGAAAGGCATTGGACGAGCAGTACTTC.

The CDR3 DNA sequence: TGTGCCAGCTCCCGAAGCGGAAGTTCCTACGAGCAGTACTTC. Its translation: CASSRSGSSYEQYF. This chain connects TRBV25-1 to TRBJ2-7; D might be TRBD2 (5 bases). The V and J ends lost 8 bases and 1 base respectively, with 15 bases between them. The CDR3 is 14 amino acids. The germline V gene encodes CDR1 MGHDK and CDR2 SYGVNS.

The rearrangement uses TRBV11-1 and TRBJ1-1; D unresolved. Germline assignment: CDR1 SGHAT and CDR2 FQDESV (reference sequence). V was shortened by 6 bases and J by 11 bases, with 19 bases between the two germline ends. The CDR3 is 13 amino acids. The CDR3 reads CASSPWASFLAFF. The CDR3 DNA reads TGTGCCAGCAGTCCGTGGGCCTCATTCCTGGCTTTCTTT.

The chain carries TRBV5-4 and TRBJ1-2; D not certain. Germline loops: CDR1 SGHNT, CDR2 YYREEE (reference sequence). The germline V and J ends were trimmed by 0 bases and 4 bases, with 10 bases remaining between them. The CDR3 is 14 residues long. Here the CDR3 DNA reads TGTGCCAGCAGCTTGGACAGCCGTCCCTATGGCTACACCTTC. As protein: CASSLDSRPYGYTF.

The CDR3 DNA reads TGTGCCAGCAGCTTAGGGTTATTGCGGGGGGGCCAGCAGTTCTTC. This codes for CASSLGLLRGGQQFF. This rearrangement joins TRBV7-9 to TRBJ2-1; TRBD2 matches 9 bases. The length of the CDR3 is 15 residues. Germline V CDR1 and CDR2: SEHNR, FQNEAQ (reference sequence). The V and J ends lost 1 base and 11 bases, in that order; junction bases with no gene match: 9.

The rearrangement uses TRBV7-3 and TRBJ2-3; 8 nucleotides agree with TRBD2. This CDR3 comprises 18 residues. V lost 1 base, J lost 0 bases, and 9 bases stayed unmatched. Germline CDR1 and CDR2: SGHTA and FQGTGA. As DNA, the CDR3 is TGTGCCAGCAGCTTAAGGGGCGGGGGGACACCTAGCACAGATACGCAGTATTTT. It translates to CASSLRGGGTPSTDTQYF. Full variable domain (outside the CDR3, taken from reference TRBV7-3 and TRBJ2-3): GAGVSQTPSNKVTEKGKYVELRCDPISGHTALYWYRQSLGQGPEFLIYFQGTGAADDSGLPNDRFFAVRPEGSVSTLKIQRTERGDSAVYLCASSLRGGGTPSTDTQYFGPGTRLTVL.

V gene TRBV28 combines with J gene TRBJ1-2; TRBD1 agrees at 7 bases. Trimming at V came to 2 bases and at J to 8 bases, leaving 11 bases not matched to a gene. This CDR3 comprises 15 residues. Germline values: CDR1 MDHEN, CDR2 SYDVKM. In DNA form, the CDR3 reads TGTGCCAGCAGTTTACGGCCCAGGGGGGTTGGCGGCTACACCTTC. Translation gives CASSLRPRGVGGYTF.

The V call is TRBV28, the J call TRBJ2-3, with D perhaps matching TRBD2 (6 bases). This CDR3 region has 19 residues. From germline, CDR1 is MDHEN and CDR2 SYDVKM. V gave up 3 bases and J gave up 3 bases, with 25 bases separating them. The CDR3, as DNA: TGTGCCAGCAGTTTGTTACTCCCTCCGGGACTCAAAAAGACAGATACGCAGTATTTT. It codes for CASSLLLPPGLKKTDTQYF.

The chain is built from TRBV15 and TRBJ2-1; the match to TRBD2 covers 9 bases. The trim removed 2 bases at V and 0 bases at J, leaving 11 bases unmatched. Germline CDR1 reads LNHNV; CDR2 reads YYDKDF (reference sequence). The CDR3 is made up of 19 amino acids. The CDR3 region is CATSRWGIAGASSYNEQFF. CDR3 sequence (DNA): TGTGCCACCAGCAGATGGGGGATAGCGGGGGCCAGCTCCTACAATGAGCAGTTCTTC.

The V gene is TRBV9, the J gene TRBJ2-1; 11 bases line up with TRBD2. V was clipped by 1 base and J by 0 bases; unmatched bases: 0. CDR3 length equals 16 residues. In germline, CDR1 is SGDLS, CDR2 YYNGEE. The CDR3 nucleotides read TGTGCCAGCAGCGTAACTAGCGGGAGCTCCTACAATGAGCAGTTCTTC. This sequence encodes CASSVTSGSSYNEQFF.

V gene TRBV7-9 combines with J gene TRBJ2-3, with D possibly matching TRBD2 (6 bases). The V and J ends lost 6 bases and 6 bases respectively, with 22 bases between them. From germline, CDR1 is SEHNR and CDR2 FQNEAQ (reference sequence). CDR3 length equals 16 residues. Here the CDR3 reads CASRSIGGKIADTQYF. CDR3 nucleotides: TGTGCCAGCAGGAGTATAGGCGGGAAGATCGCGGATACGCAGTATTTT.

The chain carries TRBV19 and TRBJ2-4; 9 bases are shared with TRBD1. CDR1 is LNHDA and CDR2 is SQIVND in the germline V gene (reference sequence). The CDR3 sequence is 15 residues long. The J segment lost 7 bases and the V segment lost 5 bases, leaving 9 bases of the junction unmatched. CDR3 nucleotides: TGTGCCAGTAGTGCGAGACAGGGGGATATGAACATTCAGTACTTC. Its protein product is CASSARQGDMNIQYF.

CDR3 amino acids: CASSSGTFLGAGELFF. The DNA for the CDR3 is TGCGCCAGCAGCTCGGGGACTTTTCTTGGGGCCGGGGAGCTGTTTTTT. This sequence joins TRBV5-1 and TRBJ2-2; D might be TRBD2 (6 bases). Germline V gene data show CDR1 as SGHRS and CDR2 as YFSETQ. Between the trimmed V and J ends, which lost 3 bases and 6 bases, there was a span of 18 bases. The CDR3 loop spans 16 amino acids. Filled out from reference TRBV5-1 and TRBJ2-2, the complete variable domain reads KAGVTQTPRYLIKTRGQQVTLSCSPISGHRSVSWYQQTPGQGLQFLFEYFSETQRNKGNFPGRFSGRQFSNSRSEMNVSTLELGDSALYLCASSSGTFLGAGELFFGEGSRLTVL.